The 7 T cell receptor beta chains listed next were all sequenced from one sample in a study of CD8+ T cells in alopecia areata (dated by TCRdb to 2017 to 2018). Libraries were prepared through the immunoSEQ multiplex PCR assay. RNA was extracted from all samples and reverse transcribed into cDNA, which served as template for TCR sequencing. Imported from immuneACCESS, the table was reduced by TCRdb to in-frame sequences with V and J called. These copies leave out some clones; in studies compared against another copy, an unresolved V gene accounts for under half, and the cause of the remainder is not known. This sample lists 200,000 to 250,000 clones; approximately 72% were detected once. In total, the top ten clones hold more than 1% of the sample. Read against the paper, the sample's treatment or condition label means: oral pan-JAK inhibitor, 5-10 mg twice daily. Material: CD4+ T cells sorted from blood, obtained at approximately week 42, from a patient treated with tofacitinib. The receptors here all came from a human donor with alopecia areata.

The rearrangement uses TRBV4-3 and TRBJ1-1; possible D gene TRBD1, 5 bases. This CDR3 spans 15 amino acids. Germline V gene lookup returns CDR1 LGHNA and CDR2 YSLEER. V shed 0 bases and J shed 5 bases, with 13 bases lying between them. This chain's CDR3 is CASSQDVQGSTEAFF. In DNA form, the CDR3 reads TGCGCCAGCAGCCAAGATGTTCAGGGATCTACTGAAGCTTTCTTT.

The chain carries TRBV7-9 and TRBJ2-5, with 10 positions matching TRBD2. The V gene end was trimmed by 8 bases and the J gene end by 5 bases; junction bases not matched to a gene: 8. This CDR3 contains 14 residues. CDR1 and CDR2 (germline): SEHNR, FQNEAQ (reference sequence). The CDR3 coding sequence is TGTGCCAGCTCCAGCGGGGGGGCCGAGGAGACCCAGTACTTC. It encodes CASSSGGAEETQYF.

V and J are TRBV5-6 and TRBJ2-2, with 7 bases aligning to TRBD2. J gave up 1 base and V 3 bases, and 9 bases lay outside the gene matches. This CDR3 is built from 17 residues. Germline CDR1 reads SGHDT; CDR2 reads YYEEEE. This CDR3 is CASSWEGRTLNTGELFF. In nucleotides, the CDR3 is TGTGCCAGCAGCTGGGAGGGACGGACCCTGAACACCGGGGAGCTGTTTTTT.

The V call is TRBV7-2, the J call TRBJ1-5, with 9 bases aligning to TRBD1. Unmatched junction bases numbered 1, after V lost 5 bases and J lost 5 bases. Germline lookup yields CDR1 SGHTA and CDR2 FQGNSA. The CDR3 has 13 amino acids. This CDR3 reads CASSRDRDQPQHF. DNA for the CDR3: TGTGCCAGCAGCAGGGACAGGGATCAGCCCCAGCATTTT.

In the case of this clone: Within the sample, other DNA sequences also encode this same CDR3. The CDR3, as DNA: TGCAGCGTGGGGACAGGGTATGGCTACACCTTC. Translating gives CSVGTGYGYTF. The V and J genes are TRBV29-1 and TRBJ1-2, with 9 bases fitting TRBD1. In germline, CDR1 is SQVTM, CDR2 ANQGSEA. This CDR3 has 11 residues. V trimming: 6 bases; J trimming: 5 bases; junction bases outside the gene matches: 1.

The chain employs TRBV5-1 and TRBJ2-1; the D is unclear. This CDR3 is built from 15 residues. V shed 0 bases and J shed 15 bases, with 22 bases lying between them. Looked up from germline, CDR1 is SGHRS and CDR2 is YFSETQ. The CDR3 loop is CASSLESWTVNVWFF. The DNA for the CDR3 is TGCGCCAGCAGCTTGGAATCCTGGACCGTCAATGTCTGGTTCTTC. Looking up the rest from reference TRBV5-1 and TRBJ2-1 gives the full variable domain: KAGVTQTPRYLIKTRGQQVTLSCSPISGHRSVSWYQQTPGQGLQFLFEYFSETQRNKGNFPGRFSGRQFSNSRSEMNVSTLELGDSALYLCASSLESWTVNVWFFGPGTRLTVL.

The chain couples TRBV15 to TRBJ2-5, with D unresolved. The CDR3 contains 13 residues. V lost 0 bases, J lost 5 bases, and 7 bases lay in between. Germline values: CDR1 LNHNV, CDR2 YYDKDF (reference sequence). In DNA, the CDR3 is TGTGCCACCAGCAGAGATATCGGGGAGACCCAGTACTTC. Translated, it gives CATSRDIGETQYF.